This TCR beta chain was observed in a study of cytomegalovirus exposure and HLA in healthy donors. Whole-study results and caveats: According to reports, the classifier identified cytomegalovirus status with high specificity and sensitivity.

This clone was observed once. Its antigen is not identified. The PCR used 60 Vbeta and 13 Jbeta primers. Produced via immunoSEQ multiplex PCR; TCRdb's table is partial and in-frame only. In the table there are fewer than 200,000 clones, 70% to 90% of which are singletons. Trimming at V came to 4 bases and at J to 9 bases, leaving 12 bases not matched to a gene. Germline V lookup: CDR1 SGHTS, CDR2 YDEGEE. The CDR3 covers 16 residues. The chain combines TRBV5-8 with TRBJ2-1; 11 bases fit TRBD2. This receptor was identified in a young woman in good health and CMV-seropositive. Sequenced material: PBMCs. CDR3 in DNA: TGTGCCAGCAGCCGGTTAAAGACTAGCGGGGTGAGTGAGCAGTTCTTC. This gives the protein CASSRLKTSGVSEQFF.